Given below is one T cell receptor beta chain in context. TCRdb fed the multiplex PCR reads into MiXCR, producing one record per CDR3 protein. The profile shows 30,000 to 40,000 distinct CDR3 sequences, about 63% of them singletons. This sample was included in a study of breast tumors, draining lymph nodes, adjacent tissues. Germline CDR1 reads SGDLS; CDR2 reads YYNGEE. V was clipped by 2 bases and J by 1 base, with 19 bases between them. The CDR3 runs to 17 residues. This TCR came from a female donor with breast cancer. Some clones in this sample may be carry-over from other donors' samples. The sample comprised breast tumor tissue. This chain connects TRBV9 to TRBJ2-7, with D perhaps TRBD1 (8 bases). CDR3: CASSVRSGQGGSYEQYF. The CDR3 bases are TGTGCCAGCAGCGTCCGATCTGGACAGGGAGGGTCCTACGAGCAGTACTTC.